Below, 21 T cell receptor beta chains from the same sample are listed, as sequenced in a study of shared clonotypes between healthy human individuals. The assay was immunoSEQ multiplex PCR, and TCRdb's table has in-frame clones only and misses some. The table has about 1 million clones, under 80% seen once. The sample comprised memory CD4+ T cells sorted from blood. Subset noted: CD45RA-negative fraction. The source of these receptors is a man aged 18-30 years in good health.

The chain joins TRBV19 to TRBJ1-2; 9 positions agree with TRBD1. V lost 5 bases and J lost 6; bases outside the gene matches: 19. This CDR3 is 18 amino acids long. The germline gives CDR1 LNHDA, CDR2 SQIVND (reference sequence). Here the CDR3 reads CASSLITLWTTGGDGYTF. In nucleotides, the CDR3 is TGTGCCAGTAGTCTTATAACACTCTGGACGACAGGGGGGGATGGCTACACCTTC.

This clone appeared a few times. The CDR3 bases are TGTGCCAGCAGCATGGGGACTAGCGGAAACACAGATACGCAGTATTTT. Amino acids: CASSMGTSGNTDTQYF. This chain connects TRBV11-3 to TRBJ2-3, with 11 bases matching TRBD2. V shed 5 bases, J shed 2 bases, and the junction held 6 bases outside the gene matches. CDR3 length: 16 amino acids. The germline gives CDR1 SGHNT, CDR2 YENEEA.

The rearrangement uses TRBV29-1 and TRBJ2-7, with a weak D call TRBD2 (6 bases). Trimming took off 3 bases at V and 2 bases at J, with 17 bases between the two ends. The CDR3 sequence is 15 residues long. CDR1 SQVTM and CDR2 ANQGSEA come from the germline V gene. The CDR3 DNA reads TGCAGCGTTGAGGTCCGGCGGGACGGCGCCTACGAGCAGTACTTC. This translates into CSVEVRRDGAYEQYF.

This chain connects TRBV10-3 to TRBJ2-5; D unresolved. Per the germline V gene, CDR1 is ENHRY and CDR2 is SYGVKD. The germline V and J ends were trimmed by 7 bases and 2 bases, with 8 bases remaining between them. This CDR3 has 12 residues. This CDR3 reads CAIKGVQETQYF. CDR3 nucleotide sequence: TGTGCCATCAAAGGAGTTCAAGAGACCCAGTACTTC.

This clone was seen just once. The V call is TRBV10-2, the J call TRBJ2-1, with 10 bases lining up with TRBD1. The CDR3 length is 14 residues. After removal of 6 bases from V and 4 bases from J, the junction contained 3 bases not matched to a gene. Germline assignment: CDR1 WSHSY and CDR2 SAAADI. CDR3 coding DNA: TGCGCCAGCAGGACAGGGGGCGCGTACAATGAGCAGTTCTTC. Protein: CASRTGGAYNEQFF.

The chain combines TRBV18 with TRBJ2-1; D remains ambiguous. This CDR3 has 15 amino acids. Germline V CDR1 and CDR2: KGHSH, LQKENI. V lost 6 bases and J lost 6, with 18 bases in between. The DNA of the CDR3 is TGTGCCAGCTCCCTAAACCGGGCGGCCCTCAATGAGCAGTTCTTC. Amino acid sequence: CASSLNRAALNEQFF.

This clone has just a few counts. The V and J genes are TRBV6-1 and TRBJ2-2, with D hard to call. Trimming left V 6 bases short and J 0 bases short, with 11 bases between. The CDR3 has 15 amino acids. Germline values: CDR1 MNHNS, CDR2 SASEGT. The CDR3 region has the DNA TGTGCCAGCAGCCAGAGGACCGCGAACACCGGGGAGCTGTTTTTT. Amino acids: CASSQRTANTGELFF.

This clone was picked up a small number of times. The genes are TRBV30 and TRBJ1-1; D remains unclear. The ends were cut back, 4 bases at V and 1 base at J, with 10 bases in the middle. The CDR3 is made up of 13 amino acids. The germline V gene encodes CDR1 GTSNPN and CDR2 SVGIG (reference sequence). CDR3 protein: CAWNSSPNTEAFF. The CDR3 DNA reads TGTGCCTGGAATTCTAGCCCGAACACTGAAGCTTTCTTT.

This clone was counted a single time. This rearrangement joins TRBV2 to TRBJ2-7; 10 nucleotides line up with TRBD2. This CDR3 has 14 residues. J was trimmed by 4 bases and V by 7 bases; bases with no gene match: 7. Per germline, CDR1 SNHLY and CDR2 FYNNEI. In DNA form, the CDR3 reads TGTGCCAGCAACAGACTAGCGGGTGGGTACGAGCAGTACTTC. As protein: CASNRLAGGYEQYF.

V gene TRBV7-8 combines with J gene TRBJ1-4; D gene uncertain. V dropped 1 base and J dropped 5 bases, with 14 bases sitting between them. Germline loops: CDR1 SGHVS, CDR2 FQNEAQ. The CDR3 contains 16 residues. This CDR3 reads CASSLERMRFNEKLFF. CDR3 DNA: TGTGCCAGCAGCTTAGAACGGATGAGGTTCAATGAAAAACTGTTTTTT.

The table lists this clone with a count of one. The chain recombines TRBV2 with TRBJ2-3; D ambiguous. There are 11 residues in the CDR3. Trimming took 7 bases from V and 3 from J, leaving 5 bases between them. Per the germline V gene, CDR1 is SNHLY and CDR2 is FYNNEI. The CDR3 DNA is TGTGCCAGCACCAAAACAGATACGCAGTATTTT. It translates to CASTKTDTQYF. The full variable domain, rest sourced from reference TRBV2 and TRBJ2-3, is EPEVTQTPSHQVTQMGQEVILRCVPISNHLYFYWYRQILGQKVEFLVSFYNNEISEKSEIFDDQFSVERPDGSNFTLKIRSTKLEDSAMYFCASTKTDTQYFGPGTRLTVL.

V gene TRBV28 combines with J gene TRBJ1-2; TRBD1 agrees at 7 bases. This CDR3 is built from 14 residues. Looked up from germline, CDR1 is MDHEN and CDR2 is SYDVKM. The J segment lost 4 bases and the V segment lost 5 bases, leaving 7 bases of the junction unmatched. In DNA, the CDR3 is TGTGCCAGCAGTGTACCGGGACAGCTCTATGGCTACACCTTC. It is translated as CASSVPGQLYGYTF.

The rearrangement joins TRBV4-2 to TRBJ2-7, with D possibly TRBD2 on 6 matching bases. Germline lookup yields CDR1 LGHNA and CDR2 YNFKEQ. V was trimmed by 3 bases and J by 2 bases, leaving 17 bases between them. This CDR3 comprises 16 residues. CDR3 loop: CASSHVGREVTYEQYF. The DNA for the CDR3 is TGTGCCAGCAGCCACGTCGGGCGGGAAGTTACCTACGAGCAGTACTTC.

The chain couples TRBV7-2 to TRBJ1-4, with D maybe TRBD1 (6 bases). V was trimmed by 0 bases and J by 5 bases, leaving 13 bases between them. The CDR3 has 16 residues. Germline values: CDR1 SGHTA, CDR2 FQGNSA. CDR3 sequence reads: CASSLAPTGANEKLFF. As DNA, the CDR3 is TGTGCCAGCAGCTTAGCCCCGACAGGCGCGAATGAAAAACTGTTTTTT.

The chain employs TRBV6-6 and TRBJ1-5; D may be TRBD1 (5 bases). The germline V gene encodes CDR1 MNHNY and CDR2 SVGAGI (reference sequence). Between the trimmed V and J ends, which lost 2 bases and 3 bases, there was a span of 11 bases. The CDR3 contains 15 residues. CDR3 region: CASSYPGGVNQPQHF. DNA for the CDR3: TGTGCCAGCAGTTACCCGGGGGGGGTCAATCAGCCCCAGCATTTT.

This chain connects TRBV5-1 to TRBJ2-3, with D perhaps matching TRBD1 (6 bases). Trimming left V 4 bases short and J 2 bases short, with 14 bases between. The CDR3 contains 15 residues. Germline assignment: CDR1 SGHRS and CDR2 YFSETQ. DNA for the CDR3: TGCGCCAGCAGCCCTGTTGGGGGACACACAGATACGCAGTATTTT. Translation gives CASSPVGGHTDTQYF.

The gene calls are TRBV7-2 and TRBJ2-1; D may be TRBD2 (5 bases). The V end was cut by 5 bases, the J end by 7 bases, with 18 bases between. Germline values: CDR1 SGHTA, CDR2 FQGNSA. The CDR3 is 15 amino acids. CDR3 nucleotide sequence: TGTGCCAGCAGCCCGGAAACGGCTAGCCATAATGAGCAGTTCTTC. As protein: CASSPETASHNEQFF. The variable domain in full, completed from reference TRBV7-2 and TRBJ2-1, reads GAGVSQSPSNKVTEKGKDVELRCDPISGHTALYWYRQSLGQGLEFLIYFQGNSAPDKSGLPSDRFSAERTGGSVSTLTIQRTQQEDSAVYLCASSPETASHNEQFFGPGTRLTVL.

In its sample, this clone was seen a few times. This chain links TRBV30 with TRBJ1-1; no definite D call. Looked up from germline, CDR1 is GTSNPN and CDR2 is SVGIG (reference sequence). The CDR3 length is 11 residues. V gave up 3 bases and J gave up 3 bases, with 5 bases separating them. This CDR3 reads CAWRQYTEAFF. CDR3 DNA: TGTGCCTGGAGACAGTACACTGAAGCTTTCTTT.

The V call is TRBV6-6, the J call TRBJ2-7; TRBD1 is a possible D gene (5 bases). Germline values: CDR1 MNHNY, CDR2 SVGAGI (reference sequence). V lost 2 bases, J lost 2 bases, and 13 bases lay in between. The length of the CDR3 is 15 residues. This CDR3 reads CASSYTQGQAYEQYF. The DNA for the CDR3 is TGTGCCAGCAGTTACACCCAAGGACAAGCCTACGAGCAGTACTTC.

This clone was recorded only once. The CDR3 nucleotides are TGTGCCAGCAGTCTCAGGGGGGGTAGCTCCTACGAGCAGTACTTC. Translating it yields CASSLRGGSSYEQYF. The J gene is TRBJ2-7, the V gene TRBV6-5, with D perhaps being TRBD1 or TRBD2 (7 bases each). Trimming stripped 5 bases from V and 0 bases from J, with 14 bases between. The CDR3 spans 15 residues. From germline, CDR1 is MNHEY and CDR2 SVGAGI.

This clone was counted once. V is TRBV7-9 and J is TRBJ2-3; tentatively, D is TRBD2 (6 bases). This CDR3 spans 15 amino acids. V was shortened by 5 bases and J by 1 base, with 13 bases between the two germline ends. Germline loops: CDR1 SEHNR, CDR2 FQNEAQ (reference sequence). The CDR3 DNA reads TGTGCCAGCAGCCCCCGACTAGTCGGCACAGATACGCAGTATTTT. Its protein is CASSPRLVGTDTQYF.